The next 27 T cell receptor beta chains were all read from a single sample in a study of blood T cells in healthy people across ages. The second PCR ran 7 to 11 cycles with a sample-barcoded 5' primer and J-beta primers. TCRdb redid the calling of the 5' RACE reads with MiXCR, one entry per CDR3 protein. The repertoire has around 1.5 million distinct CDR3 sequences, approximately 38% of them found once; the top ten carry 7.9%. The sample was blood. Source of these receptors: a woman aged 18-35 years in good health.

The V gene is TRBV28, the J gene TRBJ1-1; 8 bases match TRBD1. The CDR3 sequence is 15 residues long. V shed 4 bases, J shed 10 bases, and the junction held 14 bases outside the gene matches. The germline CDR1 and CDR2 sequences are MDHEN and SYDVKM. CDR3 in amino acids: CASSSPQRQGNGAFF. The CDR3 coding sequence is TGTGCCAGCAGTTCCCCCCAAAGACAGGGGAATGGAGCTTTCTTT.

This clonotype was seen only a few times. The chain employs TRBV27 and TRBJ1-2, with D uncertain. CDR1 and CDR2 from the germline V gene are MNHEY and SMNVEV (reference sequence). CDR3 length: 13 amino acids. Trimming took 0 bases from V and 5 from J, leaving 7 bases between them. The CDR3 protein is CASSLSRTYGYTF. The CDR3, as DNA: TGTGCCAGCAGTTTATCGAGGACTTATGGCTACACCTTC.

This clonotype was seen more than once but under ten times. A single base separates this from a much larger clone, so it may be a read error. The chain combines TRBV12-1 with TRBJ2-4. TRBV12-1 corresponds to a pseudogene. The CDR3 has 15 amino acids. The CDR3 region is CASSPPLSSYNEQYF. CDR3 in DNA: TGTGCCAGCAGCCCGCCGTTGAGCTCCTACAATGAGCAGTACTTC.

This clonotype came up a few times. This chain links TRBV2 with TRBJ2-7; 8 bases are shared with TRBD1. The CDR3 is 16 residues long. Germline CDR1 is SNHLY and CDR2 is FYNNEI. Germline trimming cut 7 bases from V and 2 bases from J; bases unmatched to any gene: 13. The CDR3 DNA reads TGTGCCAGCAACCACCCAACCGGGACAGGTACCTACGAGCAGTACTTC. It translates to CASNHPTGTGTYEQYF.

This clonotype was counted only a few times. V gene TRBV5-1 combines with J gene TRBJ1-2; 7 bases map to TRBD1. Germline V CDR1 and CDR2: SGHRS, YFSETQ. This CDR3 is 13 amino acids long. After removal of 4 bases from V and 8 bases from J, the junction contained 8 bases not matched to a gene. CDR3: CASSLTGEGGYTF. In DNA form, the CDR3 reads TGCGCCAGCAGCCTTACAGGGGAAGGAGGCTACACCTTC.

CDR3 amino acids: CSARDSLRGGVNEQYF. DNA of the CDR3: TGCAGTGCTAGAGATTCTCTGCGGGGGGGGGTCAACGAGCAGTACTTC. This chain connects TRBV20-1 to TRBJ2-5; 9 bases are shared with TRBD2. The J call is in doubt because the DNA end fits TRBJ2-7 better. The CDR3 contains 16 residues. Germline values: CDR1 DFQATT, CDR2 SNEGSKA (reference sequence).

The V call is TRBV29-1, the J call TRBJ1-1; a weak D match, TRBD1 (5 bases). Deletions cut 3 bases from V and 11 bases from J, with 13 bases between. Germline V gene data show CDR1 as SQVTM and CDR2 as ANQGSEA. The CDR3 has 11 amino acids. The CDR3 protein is CSVDHGAGAFF. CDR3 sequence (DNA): TGCAGCGTTGATCACGGGGCTGGGGCTTTCTTT.

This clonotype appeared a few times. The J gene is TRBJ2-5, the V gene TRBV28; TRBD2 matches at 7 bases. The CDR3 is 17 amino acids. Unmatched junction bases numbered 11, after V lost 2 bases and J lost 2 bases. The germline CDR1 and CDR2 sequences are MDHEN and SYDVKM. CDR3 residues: CASSLSPPGRGQETQYF. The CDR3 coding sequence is TGTGCCAGCAGTTTAAGCCCCCCTGGGCGGGGGCAAGAGACCCAGTACTTC.

The CDR3, as DNA: TGTGCCAGCACCCTCCGAACAGGGATTGTCACTGAAGCTTTCTTT. Amino acids: CASTLRTGIVTEAFF. V is TRBV12-3 or TRBV12-4 and J is TRBJ1-1; D possibly corresponds to TRBD1 (6 bases). The V and J ends lost 7 bases and 4 bases respectively, with 19 bases between them. The CDR3 spans 15 residues.

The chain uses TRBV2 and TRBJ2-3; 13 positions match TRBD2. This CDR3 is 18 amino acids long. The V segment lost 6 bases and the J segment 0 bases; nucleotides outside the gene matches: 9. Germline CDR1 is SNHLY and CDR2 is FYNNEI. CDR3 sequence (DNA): TGTGCCAGCAGCACCACTAGCGGGAGGGCCTTTAGCACAGATACGCAGTATTTT. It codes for CASSTTSGRAFSTDTQYF.

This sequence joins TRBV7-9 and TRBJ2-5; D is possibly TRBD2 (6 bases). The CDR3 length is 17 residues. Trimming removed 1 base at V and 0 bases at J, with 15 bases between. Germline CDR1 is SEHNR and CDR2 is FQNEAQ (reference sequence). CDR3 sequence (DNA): TGTGCCAGCAGCTTAGGGAGCGGCGGGGTGTACCAAGAGACCCAGTACTTC. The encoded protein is CASSLGSGGVYQETQYF.

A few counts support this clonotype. Here the CDR3 reads CSVESGQGRFF. DNA of the CDR3: TGCAGCGTTGAATCGGGACAGGGTCGGTTCTTC. The V gene is TRBV29-1, the J gene TRBJ2-1; TRBD1 agrees at 9 bases. This CDR3 is built from 11 residues. Germline V gives CDR1 SQVTM, CDR2 ANQGSEA. After removal of 2 bases from V and 15 bases from J, the junction contained 5 bases not matched to a gene.

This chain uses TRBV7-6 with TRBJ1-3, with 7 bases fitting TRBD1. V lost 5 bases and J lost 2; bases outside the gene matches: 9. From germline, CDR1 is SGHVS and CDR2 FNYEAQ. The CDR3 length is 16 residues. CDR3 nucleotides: TGTGCCAGCAGCCCGCAGGGGGTGATAGCTGGAAACACCATATATTTT. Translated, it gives CASSPQGVIAGNTIYF.

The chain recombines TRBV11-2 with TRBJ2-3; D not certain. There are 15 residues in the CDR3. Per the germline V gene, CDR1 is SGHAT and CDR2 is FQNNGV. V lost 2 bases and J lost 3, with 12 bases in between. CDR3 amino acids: CASSLQRAGTDTQYF. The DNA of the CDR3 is TGTGCCAGCAGCTTACAGCGCGCAGGAACAGATACGCAGTATTTT.

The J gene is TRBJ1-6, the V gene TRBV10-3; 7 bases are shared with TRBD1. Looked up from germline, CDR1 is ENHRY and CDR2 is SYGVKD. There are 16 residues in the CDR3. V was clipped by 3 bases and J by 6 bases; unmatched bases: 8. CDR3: CAISELDRASNSPLHF. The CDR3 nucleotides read TGTGCCATCAGTGAACTCGACAGGGCCTCTAATTCACCCCTCCACTTT.

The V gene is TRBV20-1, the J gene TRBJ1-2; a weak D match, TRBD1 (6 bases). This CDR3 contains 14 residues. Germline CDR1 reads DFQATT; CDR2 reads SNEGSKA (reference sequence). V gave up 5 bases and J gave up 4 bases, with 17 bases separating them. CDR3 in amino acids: CSAEGEQGIYGYTF. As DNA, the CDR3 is TGCAGTGCTGAGGGAGAACAGGGAATCTATGGCTACACCTTC.

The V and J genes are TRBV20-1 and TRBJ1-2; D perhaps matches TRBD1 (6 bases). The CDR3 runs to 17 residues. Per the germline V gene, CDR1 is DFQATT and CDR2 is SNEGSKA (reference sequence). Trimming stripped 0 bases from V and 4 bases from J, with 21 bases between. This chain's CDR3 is CSARDTLVGTGSYGYTF. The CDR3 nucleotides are TGCAGTGCTAGAGACACCCTGGTTGGCACAGGGTCCTATGGCTACACCTTC.

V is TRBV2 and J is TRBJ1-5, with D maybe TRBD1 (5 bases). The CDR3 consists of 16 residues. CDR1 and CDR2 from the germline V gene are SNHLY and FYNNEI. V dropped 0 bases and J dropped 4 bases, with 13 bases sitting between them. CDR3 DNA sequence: TGTGCCAGCAGTGAAGCGGGACTTGGAGAAAATCAGCCCCAGCATTTT. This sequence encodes CASSEAGLGENQPQHF.

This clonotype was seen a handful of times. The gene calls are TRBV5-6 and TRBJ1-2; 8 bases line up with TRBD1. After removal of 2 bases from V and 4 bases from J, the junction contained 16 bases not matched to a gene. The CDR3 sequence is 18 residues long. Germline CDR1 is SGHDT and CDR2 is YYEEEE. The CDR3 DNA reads TGTGCCAGCAGCTTTACTCAGACAGGGGCCAAATCATCCTATGGCTACACCTTC. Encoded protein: CASSFTQTGAKSSYGYTF.

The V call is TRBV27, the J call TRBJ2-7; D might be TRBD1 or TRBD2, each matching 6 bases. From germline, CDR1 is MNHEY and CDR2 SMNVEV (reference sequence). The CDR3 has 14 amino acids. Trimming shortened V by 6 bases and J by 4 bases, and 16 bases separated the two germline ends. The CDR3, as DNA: TGTGCCAGCAGCCTAGGGGGGCCCAGGTACGAGCAGTACTTC. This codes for CASSLGGPRYEQYF.

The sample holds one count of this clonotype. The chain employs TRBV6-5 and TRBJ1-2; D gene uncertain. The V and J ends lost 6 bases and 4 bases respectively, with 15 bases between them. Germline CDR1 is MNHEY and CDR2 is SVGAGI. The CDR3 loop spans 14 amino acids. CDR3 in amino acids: CASRPEGVGYGYTF. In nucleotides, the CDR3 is TGTGCCAGCAGACCCGAAGGAGTGGGCTATGGCTACACCTTC.

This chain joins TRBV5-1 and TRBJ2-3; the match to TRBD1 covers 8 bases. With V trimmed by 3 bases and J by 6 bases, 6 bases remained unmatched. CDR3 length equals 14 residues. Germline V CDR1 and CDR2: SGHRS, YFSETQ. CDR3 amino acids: CASSSGQGLDTQYF. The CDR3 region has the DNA TGCGCCAGCAGCTCCGGACAGGGTCTGGATACGCAGTATTTT.

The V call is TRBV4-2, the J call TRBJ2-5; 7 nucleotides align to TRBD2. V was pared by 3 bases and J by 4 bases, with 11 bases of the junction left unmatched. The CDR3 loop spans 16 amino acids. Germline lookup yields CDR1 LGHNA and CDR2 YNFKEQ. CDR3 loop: CASSQKIWEGLETQYF. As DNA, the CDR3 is TGTGCCAGCAGCCAGAAAATCTGGGAGGGGCTAGAGACCCAGTACTTC.

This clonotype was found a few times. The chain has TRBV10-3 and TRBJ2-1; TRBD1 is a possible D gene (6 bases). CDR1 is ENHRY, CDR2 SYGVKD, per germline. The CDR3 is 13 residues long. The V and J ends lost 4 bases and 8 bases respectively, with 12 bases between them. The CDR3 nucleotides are TGTGCCATCAGTGGGACAGCAAGAGATGAGCAGTTCTTC. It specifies CAISGTARDEQFF.

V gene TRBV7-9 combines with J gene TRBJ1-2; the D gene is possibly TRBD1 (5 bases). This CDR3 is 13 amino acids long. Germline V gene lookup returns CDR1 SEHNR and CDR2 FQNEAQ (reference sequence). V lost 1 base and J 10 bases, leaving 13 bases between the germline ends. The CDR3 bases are TGTGCCAGCAGCTTAGGTTTGGGGGGACCCTACACCTTC. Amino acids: CASSLGLGGPYTF.

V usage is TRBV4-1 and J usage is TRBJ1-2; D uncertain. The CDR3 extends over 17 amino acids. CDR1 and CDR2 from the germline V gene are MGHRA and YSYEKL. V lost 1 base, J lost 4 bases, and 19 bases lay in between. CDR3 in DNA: TGCGCCAGCAGCCAAGCCCAGAGGCCGGGCTTGCGCTATGGCTACACCTTC. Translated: CASSQAQRPGLRYGYTF.

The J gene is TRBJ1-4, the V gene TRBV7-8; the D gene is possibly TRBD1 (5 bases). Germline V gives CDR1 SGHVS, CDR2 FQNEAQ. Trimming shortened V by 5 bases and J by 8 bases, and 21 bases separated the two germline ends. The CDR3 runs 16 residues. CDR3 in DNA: TGTGCCAGCAGCGCCACTTACGGGGAGGAGGGGGAAAAACTGTTTTTT. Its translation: CASSATYGEEGEKLFF.